Presented here are 27 T cell receptor beta chains from one specimen sequenced in a study of response to subunit inactivated influenza vaccine (dated by TCRdb to the late 2010s). The method was RT-PCR. The instrument was an Illumina HiSeq 2500. The public reads were run again by TCRdb, first through fastp at Q25 and then through MiXCR, and only productive beta chains were kept. For every CDR3 protein sequence, its rows merge into one entry that carries the most common genes and DNA. The table for this sample lists more than 250,000 distinct CDR3 sequences; 21% of them were counted only once. Roughly 10% of the sample comes from the top ten. This sample comprised PBMCs from blood, obtained less than 22 months after vaccination. These receptors were collected from a man in his fifties or sixties who received an inactivated influenza vaccine. Donor details come from another sample of the same person, matched by shared clones.

This clonotype was counted only a few times. Here the CDR3 DNA reads TGCGCCAGCAGCCAAGATTTGGGTTCCCTGTGGTATCCTGAAGCTTTCTTT. Its protein is CASSQDLGSLWYPEAFF. V and J are TRBV4-3 and TRBJ1-1; D gene ambiguous. With 0 bases removed from V and 6 bases from J, the gap between germline ends came to 20 bases. CDR1 is LGHNA, CDR2 YSLEER, per germline. The CDR3 is 17 residues long.

The gene calls are TRBV4-1 and TRBJ1-2; tentative D call: TRBD1 (5 bases). V was trimmed by 0 bases and J by 4 bases, leaving 15 bases between them. The germline CDR1 and CDR2 sequences are MGHRA and YSYEKL. The CDR3 consists of 16 residues. CDR3 region: CASSQDYKTAAYGYTF. The CDR3 nucleotides read TGCGCCAGCAGCCAAGATTATAAGACAGCAGCCTATGGCTACACCTTC.

The V call is TRBV5-1, the J call TRBJ1-2; 11 nucleotides match TRBD1. The V and J ends lost 1 base and 6 bases, in that order; junction bases with no gene match: 5. Germline V lookup: CDR1 SGHRS, CDR2 YFSETQ. This CDR3 has 15 amino acids. The CDR3 loop is CASSLSGQGADGYTF. The CDR3 nucleotides read TGCGCCAGCAGCTTGTCAGGACAGGGGGCAGATGGCTACACCTTC.

Turning to this clonotype: Given a much more abundant clone one base away, this may be a read error. The chain is built from TRBV10-3 and TRBJ2-3; the D gene is possibly TRBD2 (6 bases). The CDR3 is 14 residues long. Germline lookup yields CDR1 ENHRY and CDR2 SYGVKD. The V gene lost 5 bases and the J gene lost 0 bases, with 9 bases spanning the gap. In DNA, the CDR3 is TGTGCCATCAGTTCCGGGACTAGCACAGATACGCAGTATTTT. This gives the protein CAISSGTSTDTQYF.

Only a few counts were recorded for this clonotype. The chain recombines TRBV4-3 with TRBJ2-7, with D tentatively TRBD1 (6 bases). Germline V gene lookup returns CDR1 LGHNA and CDR2 YSLEER. Between the trimmed V and J ends, which lost 4 bases and 7 bases, there was a span of 14 bases. This CDR3 is built from 13 residues. CDR3 protein: CASSRRRGLEQYF. The CDR3 DNA follows: TGCGCCAGCAGCCGCCGAAGGGGGTTAGAGCAGTACTTC.

The chain joins TRBV4-3 to TRBJ2-3; D uncertain. The V and J ends lost 0 bases and 7 bases respectively, with 17 bases between them. The CDR3 is 16 amino acids. The V gene's germline CDR1 is LGHNA and CDR2 YSLEER. CDR3 region: CASSQEIIEFRNTQYF. The CDR3 nucleotides read TGCGCCAGCAGCCAAGAAATAATTGAGTTCCGAAATACGCAGTATTTT.

The chain is built from TRBV28 and TRBJ2-3; 15 positions agree with TRBD2. Losses at the gene ends were 7 bases for V and 0 bases for J; bases not matched to a gene: 17. CDR1 is MDHEN, CDR2 SYDVKM, per germline. The CDR3 length is 21 residues. In nucleotides, the CDR3 is TGTGCCAGCAACCCGGGACTAGCGGGGGGCGGGCAGTCTAAAAGCACAGATACGCAGTATTTT. This sequence encodes CASNPGLAGGGQSKSTDTQYF.

The rearrangement links TRBV11-2 to TRBJ2-7, with TRBD1 matching 7 bases. V dropped 4 bases and J dropped 5; count of bases not matched to a gene: 8. The CDR3 covers 14 residues. The V gene's germline CDR1 is SGHAT and CDR2 FQNNGV. CDR3 bases: TGTGCCAGCAGCTCTGACAGGGTTCTGGACGAGCAGTACTTC. As protein: CASSSDRVLDEQYF.

The rearrangement uses TRBV19 and TRBJ1-1; D not certain. Trimming shortened V by 1 base and J by 7 bases, and 7 bases separated the two germline ends. This CDR3 region has 12 residues. CDR1 is LNHDA and CDR2 is SQIVND in the germline V gene (reference sequence). CDR3 coding DNA: TGTGCCAGTAGTATAGGACACCTTGAAGCTTTCTTT. Protein sequence: CASSIGHLEAFF.

The rearrangement joins TRBV12-3 or TRBV12-4 to TRBJ2-1, with 9 bases fitting TRBD2. The ends lost 8 bases at V and 1 base at J; junction bases unmatched: 6. CDR3 size: 15 residues. CDR3 DNA sequence: TGTGCCAGCGACAGAGCGGGAGGTTCCTACAATGAGCAGTTCTTC. This sequence encodes CASDRAGGSYNEQFF.

The gene calls are TRBV29-1 and TRBJ2-2; D may be TRBD2 (6 bases). Looked up from germline, CDR1 is SQVTM and CDR2 is ANQGSEA. The CDR3 has 12 residues. Trimming stripped 6 bases from V and 3 bases from J, with 8 bases between. As DNA, the CDR3 is TGCAGCGTGTCGGGGGACACCGGGGAGCTGTTTTTT. Translation gives CSVSGDTGELFF.

The chain combines TRBV10-3 with TRBJ2-1; D perhaps matches TRBD1 (6 bases). Per germline, CDR1 ENHRY and CDR2 SYGVKD. CDR3 length: 14 amino acids. The ends were cut back, 11 bases at V and 2 bases at J, with 16 bases in the middle. CDR3 bases: TGTGCCGCAACGACGGACAGTACCTACAATGAGCAGTTCTTC. This encodes CAATTDSTYNEQFF.

The chain has TRBV12-3 or TRBV12-4 and TRBJ2-7, with a possible D match to TRBD1 (5 bases). This CDR3 region has 16 residues. Trimming removed 2 bases at V and 1 base at J, with 15 bases between. The CDR3 DNA is TGTGCCAGCAGTTTAAGGGCAGCCAAGGGGTCCTACGAGCAGTACTTC. Translation: CASSLRAAKGSYEQYF.

The table lists this clonotype with many counts. The chain is built from TRBV5-1 and TRBJ1-4; D is unresolved. CDR3 size: 14 residues. Per germline, CDR1 SGHRS and CDR2 YFSETQ. Trimming took 1 base from V and 4 from J, leaving 8 bases between them. The DNA for the CDR3 is TGCGCCAGCAGCTTGTGGTCTTATAATGAAAAACTGTTTTTT. This encodes CASSLWSYNEKLFF.

This clonotype was detected only a few times. This chain links TRBV6-5 with TRBJ1-5, with D possibly matching TRBD1 (6 bases). The CDR3 loop spans 15 amino acids. V was clipped by 0 bases and J by 4 bases, with 10 bases between them. The germline V gene has CDR1 MNHEY and CDR2 SVGAGI. The CDR3 loop reads CASSYSTGPNQPQHF. In DNA, the CDR3 is TGTGCCAGCAGTTACTCGACAGGACCAAATCAGCCCCAGCATTTT.

The chain uses TRBV5-1 and TRBJ1-2; a possible D gene is TRBD1 (6 bases). Trimming took off 1 base at V and 4 bases at J, with 17 bases between the two ends. The CDR3 is 16 amino acids. Germline CDR1 is SGHRS and CDR2 is YFSETQ. CDR3 sequence (DNA): TGCGCCAGCAGCTTGAATAGGGGACACGCCGGCTATGGCTACACCTTC. As protein: CASSLNRGHAGYGYTF.

This clonotype was detected a few times. This chain links TRBV7-9 with TRBJ1-2, with D possibly TRBD1 on 6 matching bases. V was shortened by 6 bases and J by 10 bases, with 15 bases between the two germline ends. This CDR3 comprises 12 residues. Germline CDR1 is SEHNR and CDR2 is FQNEAQ (reference sequence). CDR3 in amino acids: CASSFGTPDYTF. CDR3 coding DNA: TGTGCCAGCAGTTTCGGGACACCCGACTACACCTTC.

The J gene is TRBJ2-5, the V gene TRBV6-1, with D perhaps matching TRBD1 (5 bases). The germline CDR1 and CDR2 sequences are MNHNS and SASEGT. This CDR3 comprises 15 residues. The V gene lost 7 bases and the J gene lost 2 bases, with 17 bases spanning the gap. The CDR3 is CASTSSYDRQETQYF. CDR3 coding DNA: TGTGCCAGCACATCGTCCTATGACAGACAAGAGACCCAGTACTTC.

In this sample, this clonotype turned up many times. V and J are TRBV5-1 and TRBJ1-1; D is ambiguous. Trimming stripped 4 bases from V and 1 base from J, with 11 bases between. The CDR3 spans 14 residues. The V gene's germline CDR1 is SGHRS and CDR2 YFSETQ. The CDR3 DNA sequence: TGCGCCAGCAGCCCCCTTGACGGGAACACTGAAGCTTTCTTT. Protein product: CASSPLDGNTEAFF.

The rearrangement links TRBV18 to TRBJ1-5; 7 bases align to TRBD1. Germline V gives CDR1 KGHSH, CDR2 LQKENI. CDR3 length equals 15 residues. V gave up 6 bases and J gave up 4 bases; unmatched junction bases: 9. The CDR3 DNA is TGTGCCAGCTCCCAGGGACAGAGATTAAATCAGCCCCAGCATTTT. Its protein is CASSQGQRLNQPQHF.

The chain uses TRBV11-3 and TRBJ2-3; TRBD2 matches at 15 bases. J lost 0 bases, V lost 1 base, and 14 bases had no gene match. The germline V gene encodes CDR1 SGHNT and CDR2 YENEEA. The CDR3 contains 22 residues. The CDR3 DNA follows: TGTGCCAGCAGCTTAGTCCTACCGGGACTAGCGGGAGGCACGTCTAGCACAGATACGCAGTATTTT. Protein product: CASSLVLPGLAGGTSSTDTQYF.

This clonotype was seen a few times. The chain combines TRBV20-1 with TRBJ2-7, with a weak D call TRBD1 (5 bases). The germline gives CDR1 DFQATT, CDR2 SNEGSKA (reference sequence). CDR3 length: 12 amino acids. Deletions cut 7 bases from V and 0 bases from J, with 10 bases between. The CDR3, as DNA: TGCAGTGTTTCACAGGTCTCCTACGAGCAGTACTTC. Protein: CSVSQVSYEQYF.

The V and J genes are TRBV6-2 or TRBV6-3 and TRBJ2-7; 8 nucleotides line up with TRBD1. The V and J ends lost 2 bases and 4 bases, in that order; junction bases with no gene match: 10. Looked up from germline, CDR1 is MNHEY and CDR2 is SVGEGT. The CDR3 is made up of 16 amino acids. Written as DNA, the CDR3 is TGTGCCAGCAGTTACCCCGCCGGGACAGGCTCATACGAGCAGTACTTC. It specifies CASSYPAGTGSYEQYF.

This clonotype has a handful of counts. The J gene is TRBJ1-1, the V gene TRBV7-9; 8 bases match TRBD1. Germline lookup yields CDR1 SEHNR and CDR2 FQNEAQ (reference sequence). With V trimmed by 3 bases and J by 5 bases, 5 bases remained unmatched. The CDR3 is made up of 14 amino acids. The CDR3 sequence: CASSFQGAKTEAFF. Here the CDR3 DNA reads TGTGCCAGCAGCTTCCAGGGGGCCAAGACTGAAGCTTTCTTT.

This clonotype has at least ten counts. V gene TRBV12-3 or TRBV12-4 combines with J gene TRBJ1-5, with 7 bases fitting TRBD1. CDR3 length equals 16 residues. Trimming at V came to 1 base and at J to 4 bases, leaving 7 bases not matched to a gene. The CDR3, as DNA: TGTGCCAGCAGTTTAGGGGTTAGGGGGCTAAATCAGCCCCAGCATTTT. It specifies CASSLGVRGLNQPQHF.

This clonotype was detected only once. V and J are TRBV5-1 and TRBJ2-1; D gene unclear. Germline V gene data show CDR1 as SGHRS and CDR2 as YFSETQ. V was cut by 0 bases and J by 7 bases, with 14 bases left in between. The CDR3 loop spans 15 amino acids. The CDR3, as DNA: TGCGCCAGCAGCTTGGCTGGGGATTCTCGTAATGAGCAGTTCTTC. Amino acid sequence: CASSLAGDSRNEQFF.

The genes are TRBV20-1 and TRBJ1-4; D unclear. V shed 7 bases and J shed 6 bases, with 15 bases lying between them. The CDR3 extends over 13 amino acids. CDR1 is DFQATT, CDR2 SNEGSKA, per germline (reference sequence). The CDR3 DNA sequence: TGCAGTGGAGGTTTGGGGTCGGATGAAAAACTGTTTTTT. As protein: CSGGLGSDEKLFF.